These T cell receptor beta chains were read from a single sample in a study of T cell changes during pregnancy in multiple sclerosis. Sequencing was performed with immunoSEQ multiplex PCR; in TCRdb, only in-frame clones are kept and a portion is missing. The table lists more than 15,000 clones, around nine tenths of them singletons. Sequences were derived from CD4+ T cells from peripheral blood mononuclear cells, sampled in the first trimester of pregnancy. The receptors were gathered from a female donor in good health, enrolled as a control in a pregnancy study. Both conserved end residues are part of each CDR3. Fields, in order: CDR3 protein, CDR3 DNA, J gene, clone size, V gene, D gene. A D gene is named only where the DNA matches it firmly. Expanded clones are given a class, and other clones once, few, many or no size at all.

CDR3: CASRLSGSGSSWAFF
DNA: TGTGCCAGCAGACTATCGGGTAGCGGATCGTCGTGGGCTTTCTTT
J: TRBJ1-1
size: -
V: TRBV2
D: -

CDR3: CASRPDYQETQYF
DNA: TGTGCCTCCCGGCCGGACTACCAAGAGACCCAGTACTTC
J: TRBJ2-5
size: -
V: TRBV5-6
D: -

CDR3: CAWSFGHRSTEAFF
DNA: TGTGCCTGGAGTTTCGGACACCGGAGCACTGAAGCTTTCTTT
J: TRBJ1-1
size: few
V: TRBV30
D: -

CDR3: CASSQEAHYEQYF
DNA: TGTGCCAGCAGCCAAGAGGCCCACTACGAGCAGTACTTC
J: TRBJ2-7
size: -
V: TRBV4-2
D: -

CDR3: CASSPSLSDEQYF
DNA: TGTGCCAGCTCACCCTCCCTTTCGGACGAGCAGTACTTC
J: TRBJ2-7
size: -
V: TRBV18
D: -

CDR3: CASSLQGVRGGYTF
DNA: TGTGCCAGCAGCCTACAGGGGGTACGCGGTGGCTACACCTTC
J: TRBJ1-2
size: -
V: TRBV11-2
D: TRBD1

CDR3: CASSEKPRESTDTQYF
DNA: TGTGCCAGCAGCGAAAAACCCAGGGAAAGCACAGATACGCAGTATTTT
J: TRBJ2-3
size: -
V: TRBV7-6
D: -

CDR3: CASSPTGTMGTGELFF
DNA: TGCGCCAGCAGCCCCACCGGGACTATGGGCACCGGGGAGCTGTTTTTT
J: TRBJ2-2
size: -
V: TRBV5-1
D: TRBD2

CDR3: CASSPRNPGQHSGANVLTF
DNA: TGTGCCAGCTCACCACGGAACCCGGGACAGCACTCTGGGGCCAACGTCCTGACTTTC
J: TRBJ2-6
size: -
V: TRBV18
D: TRBD1

CDR3: CASSSSGQGLETQYF
DNA: TGTGCCAGCAGCTCCTCGGGACAGGGGTTGGAGACCCAGTACTTC
J: TRBJ2-5
size: -
V: TRBV5-4
D: TRBD1

CDR3: CAWSWEQGIPSGNTIYF
DNA: TGTGCCTGGAGTTGGGAGCAGGGGATACCCTCTGGAAACACCATATATTTT
J: TRBJ1-3
size: -
V: TRBV30
D: -

CDR3: CASSIERNSPLHF
DNA: TGTGCCAGTAGTATAGAACGGAATTCACCCCTCCACTTT
J: TRBJ1-6
size: -
V: TRBV19
D: -

CDR3: CASSDPFDSNYGYTF
DNA: TGTGCCAGTAGTGACCCCTTCGACAGTAACTATGGCTACACCTTC
J: TRBJ1-2
size: -
V: TRBV19
D: -

CDR3: CASSPAPGRGGYTF
DNA: TGTGCCAGCAGTCCCGCCCCGGGCCGCGGGGGCTACACCTTC
J: TRBJ1-2
size: -
V: TRBV25-1
D: -

CDR3: CASHEEYRGKKNYGYTF
DNA: TGCGCCAGCCACGAAGAATATCGGGGGAAGAAGAACTATGGCTACACCTTC
J: TRBJ1-2
size: -
V: TRBV5-1
D: -

CDR3: CASSYSRRRENTEAFF
DNA: TGTGCCAGCAGTTACTCACGGCGCAGGGAGAACACTGAAGCTTTCTTT
J: TRBJ1-1
size: -
V: TRBV6-5
D: -

CDR3: CASSIRTGDGGYTF
DNA: TGTGCCAGTAGTATCAGGACAGGGGATGGTGGCTACACCTTC
J: TRBJ1-2
size: few
V: TRBV19
D: TRBD1

CDR3: CASSVNRGSYEQYF
DNA: TGTGCCAGCAGTGTTAACAGGGGCTCCTACGAGCAGTACTTC
J: TRBJ2-7
size: -
V: TRBV27
D: TRBD1

CDR3: CASSELRGRDTEAFF
DNA: TGTGCCAGCAGTGAATTAAGGGGAAGGGACACTGAAGCTTTCTTT
J: TRBJ1-1
size: -
V: TRBV6-1
D: -

CDR3: CASSPTIGTGTTYEQYF
DNA: TGTGCCAGCTCACCAACAATCGGGACAGGGACTACCTACGAGCAGTACTTC
J: TRBJ2-7
size: few
V: TRBV18
D: TRBD1

CDR3: CAWSETRGYTF
DNA: TGTGCCTGGAGTGAGACAAGGGGCTACACCTTC
J: TRBJ1-2
size: few
V: TRBV30
D: -

CDR3: CATSRDSIVGGKLFF
DNA: TGTGCCACCAGCAGAGATAGCATTGTTGGCGGAAAACTGTTTTTT
J: TRBJ1-4
size: -
V: TRBV15
D: -

CDR3: CASSIAGSGANVLTF
DNA: TGTGCCAGTAGTATAGCAGGGTCTGGGGCCAACGTCCTGACTTTC
J: TRBJ2-6
size: -
V: TRBV19
D: -

CDR3: CASSPHDGGKLFF
DNA: TGTGCCAGCAGCCCACATGACGGAGGAAAACTGTTTTTT
J: TRBJ1-4
size: -
V: TRBV7-9
D: -

CDR3: CASSNHRVTNYGYTF
DNA: TGTGCCAGCAGTAACCACAGGGTCACTAACTATGGCTACACCTTC
J: TRBJ1-2
size: -
V: TRBV6-6
D: -

CDR3: CASSLDRGNGYTF
DNA: TGCGCCAGCAGTCTTGACAGGGGGAATGGCTACACCTTC
J: TRBJ1-2
size: -
V: TRBV10-2
D: TRBD1

CDR3: CASSPSQGRYTF
DNA: TGTGCCAGCAGTCCATCACAGGGACGCTACACCTTC
J: TRBJ1-2
size: -
V: TRBV27
D: -

CDR3: CASGLLYEQYF
DNA: TGTGCTAGTGGCCTTCTCTACGAGCAGTACTTC
J: TRBJ2-7
size: once
V: TRBV12-5
D: -

CDR3: CASSEPETQYF
DNA: TGTGCCAGCAGTGAACCGGAGACCCAGTACTTC
J: TRBJ2-5
size: -
V: TRBV2
D: -

CDR3: CASSFSPRSGELFF
DNA: TGTGCCAGCAGCTTTTCCCCCCGGTCCGGGGAGCTGTTTTTT
J: TRBJ2-2
size: -
V: TRBV7-2
D: -

CDR3: CASSLGTGNYGYTF
DNA: TGCGCCAGCAGCTTGGGGACAGGGAACTATGGCTACACCTTC
J: TRBJ1-2
size: -
V: TRBV5-1
D: TRBD1

CDR3: CASSRGAESNQPQHF
DNA: TGTGCCAGCAGCCGCGGGGCAGAGAGCAATCAGCCCCAGCATTTT
J: TRBJ1-5
size: -
V: TRBV11-2
D: -

CDR3: CASSLGQGVGNTIYF
DNA: TGTGCCAGCAGCTTAGGACAGGGAGTTGGCAACACCATATATTTT
J: TRBJ1-3
size: -
V: TRBV7-2
D: TRBD1

CDR3: CASSQDPSVYNSPLHF
DNA: TGCGCCAGCAGCCAAGACCCGTCAGTCTATAATTCACCCCTCCACTTT
J: TRBJ1-6
size: -
V: TRBV4-3
D: -

CDR3: CASSLAGQGGVTQYF
DNA: TGTGCCAGCAGCTTGGCGGGACAGGGTGGGGTTACGCAGTATTTT
J: TRBJ2-3
size: -
V: TRBV5-4
D: TRBD1

CDR3: CASSLGGRGYTF
DNA: TGTGCCAGCAGCTTAGGAGGGCGAGGCTACACCTTC
J: TRBJ1-2
size: -
V: TRBV7-2
D: -

CDR3: CSASGLEAFF
DNA: TGCAGTGCTAGTGGCCTTGAAGCTTTCTTT
J: TRBJ1-1
size: -
V: TRBV20-1
D: -

CDR3: CASSYSWDTSEAFF
DNA: TGTGCCAGCAGTTACTCGTGGGACACTTCTGAAGCTTTCTTT
J: TRBJ1-1
size: -
V: TRBV6-6
D: -

CDR3: CASRAGYTDTQYF
DNA: TGTGCCAGCCGCGCCGGTTACACAGATACGCAGTATTTT
J: TRBJ2-3
size: -
V: TRBV9
D: -

CDR3: CASSQGGGATYEQYF
DNA: TGTGCCAGCAGCCAAGGTGGGGGGGCCACCTACGAGCAGTACTTC
J: TRBJ2-7
size: -
V: TRBV7-9
D: -

CDR3: CASSPPLTGELFF
DNA: TGCGCCAGCAGCCCCCCCCTCACCGGGGAGCTGTTTTTT
J: TRBJ2-2
size: -
V: TRBV5-1
D: -

CDR3: CASSPYVPGPSNYGYTF
DNA: TGTGCCAGCTCACCCTATGTGCCGGGTCCTTCCAACTATGGCTACACCTTC
J: TRBJ1-2
size: -
V: TRBV18
D: -

CDR3: CASRRRQDGNEKLFF
DNA: TGTGCCAGTAGAAGAAGACAGGACGGGAATGAAAAACTGTTTTTT
J: TRBJ1-4
size: once
V: TRBV19
D: -